This T cell receptor (beta chain) was recorded in a study of sequential checkpoint blockade in melanoma. Study background: Each arm's sequence ended with maintenance nivolumab.

The length of the CDR3 is 14 residues. The junction had 11 bases not matched to a gene; V was cut back by 6 bases and J by 7 bases. Per the germline V gene, CDR1 is ENHRY and CDR2 is SYGVKD. Sequenced by immunoSEQ multiplex PCR; TCRdb stores in-frame clones only, minus some. The data hold 25,000 to 30,000 clones, with about 77% observed a single time. Only a few counts were recorded for this clone. Treatment specified: randomized to nivolumab then ipilimumab (arm A) or the reverse (arm B). V gene TRBV10-3 combines with J gene TRBJ2-7, with TRBD2 matching 8 bases. The source of this sequence is a human donor with melanoma. This specimen was CD8+ T cells sorted from blood (inferred from file names), taken from a patient given nivolumab and ipilimumab in sequence. CDR3 residues: CAIRGSSGHTEQYF. Here the CDR3 DNA reads TGTGCCATCAGGGGGTCTAGCGGGCATACTGAGCAGTACTTC.